These 21 T cell receptor beta chains were sequenced from one sample in a study of blood T cell repertoires in COVID-19. Sequenced by immunoSEQ multiplex PCR; TCRdb stores in-frame clones only, minus some. The table has 300,000 to 400,000 clones, roughly 89% seen once. Sequenced input: peripheral blood. These receptors all stem from a man aged 25-40 years with COVID-19, enrolled during active disease.

The chain recombines TRBV7-3 with TRBJ2-1, with 12 positions matching TRBD2. V lost 6 bases and J lost 6; bases outside the gene matches: 6. The CDR3 extends over 15 amino acids. CDR1 is SGHTA, CDR2 FQGTGA, per germline. DNA of the CDR3: TGTGCCAGCAGTCCTAGCGGGGGGGCTCTCAATGAGCAGTTCTTC. Amino acid sequence: CASSPSGGALNEQFF.

This sequence joins TRBV6-5 and TRBJ2-3; TRBD1 matches 8 bases. This CDR3 comprises 15 residues. Germline V gene data show CDR1 as MNHEY and CDR2 as SVGAGI. Losses at the gene ends were 3 bases for V and 0 bases for J; bases not matched to a gene: 2. The CDR3 reads CASSYGQGSTDTQYF. The CDR3 DNA reads TGTGCCAGCAGTTATGGACAGGGCAGCACAGATACGCAGTATTTT.

The rearrangement uses TRBV24-1 and TRBJ2-1, with 10 bases matching TRBD2. J was trimmed by 7 bases and V by 9 bases; bases with no gene match: 11. Germline CDR1 is KGHDR and CDR2 is SFDVKD. The CDR3 is made up of 15 amino acids. The CDR3 reads CATGDLAGARNEQFF. The CDR3 DNA is TGTGCCACCGGAGACCTAGCGGGGGCTCGGAATGAGCAGTTCTTC.

V gene TRBV29-1 combines with J gene TRBJ2-1, with 9 bases fitting TRBD2. CDR1 is SQVTM and CDR2 is ANQGSEA in the germline V gene. CDR3 length: 14 amino acids. V gave up 4 bases and J gave up 8 bases; unmatched junction bases: 9. The CDR3 protein is CSVGPSGIIDEQFF. In nucleotides, the CDR3 is TGCAGCGTTGGGCCTAGCGGGATTATCGATGAGCAGTTCTTC.

The rearrangement links TRBV28 to TRBJ1-2; D remains ambiguous. V lost 8 bases and J lost 3, with 10 bases in between. The CDR3 is 12 residues long. Per the germline V gene, CDR1 is MDHEN and CDR2 is SYDVKM. Written as DNA, the CDR3 is TGTGCCAGCGATCAGAGGGACTATGGCTACACCTTC. Protein product: CASDQRDYGYTF.

V is TRBV7-3 and J is TRBJ2-1; 8 bases are shared with TRBD2. The CDR3 extends over 15 amino acids. V dropped 5 bases and J dropped 7; count of bases not matched to a gene: 10. From germline, CDR1 is SGHTA and CDR2 FQGTGA. The CDR3 nucleotides are TGTGCCAGCAGCCCCGGTGGCGGGAGGTCTAATGAGCAGTTCTTC. This gives the protein CASSPGGGRSNEQFF.

The chain couples TRBV28 to TRBJ2-7; tentative D call: TRBD2 (5 bases). Germline CDR1 and CDR2: MDHEN and SYDVKM. The CDR3 is 15 amino acids. The germline V and J ends were trimmed by 3 bases and 7 bases, with 19 bases remaining between them. CDR3: CASSFYGSLRGEQYF. For the CDR3, the DNA is TGTGCCAGCAGTTTTTACGGCAGCTTAAGAGGGGAGCAGTACTTC.

This chain links TRBV7-3 with TRBJ1-3, with TRBD1 matching 9 bases. Germline-derived CDR1 and CDR2 are SGHTA and FQGTGA. The CDR3 extends over 13 amino acids. J gave up 11 bases and V 5 bases, and 7 bases lay outside the gene matches. CDR3 nucleotide sequence: TGTGCCAGCAGCATTGGACAGGGGAGCGCCATATATTTT. Its translation: CASSIGQGSAIYF.

This CDR3 is CASSQGTQETQYF. CDR3 bases: TGCGCCAGCAGCCAGGGCACACAAGAGACCCAGTACTTC. The rearrangement joins TRBV4-3 to TRBJ2-5, with D uncertain. Germline V CDR1 and CDR2: LGHNA, YSLEER. This CDR3 has 13 amino acids. The V end was cut by 3 bases, the J end by 2 bases, with 7 bases between.

The gene calls are TRBV7-3 and TRBJ2-7; tentative D call: TRBD2 (6 bases). The CDR3 length is 15 residues. V lost 1 base to trimming and J lost 2 bases, with 12 bases between them. The germline CDR1 and CDR2 sequences are SGHTA and FQGTGA. The CDR3 reads CASSLIRGAPYEQYF. The DNA of the CDR3 is TGTGCCAGCAGCTTAATACGCGGGGCACCCTACGAGCAGTACTTC.

The CDR3 DNA reads as TGTGCCAGCAGCCCCCAGTCGGGAGGCCTCTACAATGAGCAGTTCTTC. Translated, it gives CASSPQSGGLYNEQFF. The chain recombines TRBV7-2 with TRBJ2-1; 7 positions match TRBD2. The CDR3 has 16 residues. Germline CDR1 SGHTA, CDR2 FQGNSA. V shed 5 bases and J 3 bases; nucleotides not matched to a gene: 10.

The CDR3 loop is CASGRSGLHQETQYF. The CDR3 nucleotides read TGTGCTAGTGGTAGATCGGGACTACATCAAGAGACCCAGTACTTC. This chain links TRBV12-5 with TRBJ2-5, with 7 positions matching TRBD2. The germline V gene has CDR1 LGHNT and CDR2 FRNRAP. The CDR3 spans 15 residues. The V segment lost 5 bases and the J segment 2 bases; nucleotides outside the gene matches: 8.

The J gene is TRBJ2-6, the V gene TRBV4-2, with 7 bases that match TRBD1. Germline V gene data show CDR1 as LGHNA and CDR2 as YNFKEQ. The CDR3 runs to 18 residues. V lost 1 base, J lost 0 bases, and 6 bases stayed unmatched. Here the CDR3 DNA reads TGTGCCAGCAGCCAAGTTCAGGGGGTCCCCTCTGGGGCCAACGTCCTGACTTTC. Translated, it gives CASSQVQGVPSGANVLTF.

This sequence joins TRBV5-6 and TRBJ2-2; TRBD1 aligns across 7 bases. J was trimmed by 4 bases and V by 4 bases; bases with no gene match: 16. CDR3 length: 18 amino acids. In germline, CDR1 is SGHDT, CDR2 YYEEEE. The CDR3 spells CASSHAQSGTASTGELFF. CDR3 DNA: TGTGCCAGCAGCCACGCTCAGTCCGGGACAGCCTCCACCGGGGAGCTGTTTTTT. The entire variable domain, with the rest obtained from reference TRBV5-6 and TRBJ2-2, is as follows: DAGVTQSPTHLIKTRGQQVTLRCSPKSGHDTVSWYQQALGQGPQFIFQYYEEEERQRGNFPDRFSGHQFPNYSSELNVNALLLGDSALYLCASSHAQSGTASTGELFFGEGSRLTVL.

With regard to this clone: The sample holds other DNA sequences that translate to the same CDR3. The rearrangement links TRBV7-2 to TRBJ1-1, with 8 bases fitting TRBD1. The V gene's germline CDR1 is SGHTA and CDR2 FQGNSA. The CDR3 is made up of 13 amino acids. The trim removed 2 bases at V and 5 bases at J, leaving 1 base unmatched. The CDR3 reads CASSLTGGTEAFF. In DNA, the CDR3 is TGTGCCAGCAGCTTAACAGGGGGGACTGAAGCTTTCTTT.

This clone was picked up one time. The chain is built from TRBV28 and TRBJ1-2; TRBD1 agrees at 8 bases. J was trimmed by 5 bases and V by 9 bases; bases with no gene match: 20. The CDR3 length is 17 residues. Germline CDR1 reads MDHEN; CDR2 reads SYDVKM. The CDR3 sequence is CASQGLGPIGTGYGYTF. The CDR3 coding sequence is TGTGCCAGTCAGGGTTTAGGCCCCATTGGGACAGGATATGGCTACACCTTC.

The rearrangement links TRBV24-1 to TRBJ1-5, with D unclear. Germline-derived CDR1 and CDR2 are KGHDR and SFDVKD. Trimming took off 4 bases at V and 3 bases at J, with 12 bases between the two ends. CDR3 size: 15 residues. This chain's CDR3 is CATSELESFNQPQHF. In nucleotides, the CDR3 is TGTGCCACCAGTGAGTTAGAATCGTTCAATCAGCCCCAGCATTTT.

The rearrangement uses TRBV3-1 (or the pseudogene TRBV3-2) and TRBJ2-7; D perhaps matches TRBD2 (6 bases). There are 15 residues in the CDR3. V lost 1 base and J lost 3, with 13 bases in between. Germline CDR1 is LGHDT and CDR2 is YNNKEL (reference sequence). The CDR3 DNA follows: TGTGCCAGCAGCCAAGGAGGGACTGAGCACTACGAGCAGTACTTC. Translation: CASSQGGTEHYEQYF.

The chain recombines TRBV6-5 with TRBJ2-7; D remains ambiguous. The V end was cut by 6 bases, the J end by 3 bases, with 9 bases between. The CDR3 is 12 residues long. Germline V lookup: CDR1 MNHEY, CDR2 SVGAGI. The CDR3 reads CASRPPGYEQYF. The CDR3 nucleotides are TGTGCCAGCAGACCCCCGGGCTACGAGCAGTACTTC.

V gene TRBV2 combines with J gene TRBJ1-2; weak D call: TRBD1 (6 bases). CDR1 is SNHLY and CDR2 is FYNNEI in the germline V gene. Between the trimmed V and J ends, which lost 6 bases and 1 base, there was a span of 12 bases. The CDR3 runs 14 residues. CDR3 sequence: CASRTRGHNYGYTF. As DNA, the CDR3 is TGTGCCAGCAGGACAAGGGGACATAACTATGGCTACACCTTC.

V and J are TRBV20-1 and TRBJ1-5; perhaps TRBD1 as D (6 bases). CDR3 length: 15 amino acids. The V and J ends lost 3 bases and 2 bases respectively, with 14 bases between them. CDR1 is DFQATT and CDR2 is SNEGSKA in the germline V gene (reference sequence). The CDR3 here is CSASYGGTGNQPQHF. The CDR3 nucleotides read TGCAGTGCTAGTTATGGGGGCACTGGCAATCAGCCCCAGCATTTT.